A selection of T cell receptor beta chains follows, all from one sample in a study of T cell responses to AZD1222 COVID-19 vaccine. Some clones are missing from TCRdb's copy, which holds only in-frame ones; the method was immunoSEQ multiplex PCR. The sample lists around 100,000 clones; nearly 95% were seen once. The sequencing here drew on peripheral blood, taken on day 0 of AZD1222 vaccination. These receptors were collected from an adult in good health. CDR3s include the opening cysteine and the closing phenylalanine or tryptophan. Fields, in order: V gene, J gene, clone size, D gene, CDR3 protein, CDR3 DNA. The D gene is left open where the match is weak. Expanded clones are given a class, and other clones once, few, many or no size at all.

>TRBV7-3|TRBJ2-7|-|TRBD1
CASSTGQGQDEQYF
TGTGCCAGCAGCACTGGACAGGGTCAGGACGAGCAGTACTTC
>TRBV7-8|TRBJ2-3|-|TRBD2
CASSSAGGSWVRDTQYF
TGTGCCAGCAGCTCCGCTGGCGGGAGTTGGGTTCGTGATACGCAGTATTTT
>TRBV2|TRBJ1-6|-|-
CASSGRQGLGSPLHF
TGTGCCAGCAGTGGGAGGCAGGGACTGGGTTCACCCCTCCACTTT
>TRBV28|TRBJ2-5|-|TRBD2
CASSLRTRQETQYF
TGTGCCAGCAGTCTCCGGACTAGACAAGAGACCCAGTACTTC
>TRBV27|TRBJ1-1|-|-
CASSLNTYTEAFF
TGTGCCAGCAGTTTGAACACTTACACTGAAGCTTTCTTT
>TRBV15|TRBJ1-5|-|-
CATSKKSGLGGQPQHF
TGTGCCACCAGCAAAAAATCAGGGTTGGGGGGTCAGCCCCAGCATTTT
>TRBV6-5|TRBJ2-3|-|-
CASSYSGRATQYF
TGTGCCAGCAGTTACTCCGGCAGGGCTACGCAGTATTTT
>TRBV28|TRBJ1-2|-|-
CASSVFRVANYGYTF
TGTGCCAGCAGTGTATTCAGGGTAGCTAACTATGGCTACACCTTC
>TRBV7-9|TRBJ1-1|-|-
CASSTGPLNTEAFF
TGTGCCAGCAGCACGGGACCCTTGAACACTGAAGCTTTCTTT
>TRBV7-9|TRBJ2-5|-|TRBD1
CASSLGRGQETQYF
TGTGCCAGCAGCTTAGGCAGGGGGCAAGAGACCCAGTACTTC
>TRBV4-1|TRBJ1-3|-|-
CASSQAGTYGNTIYF
TGCGCCAGCAGCCAAGCCGGGACATACGGAAACACCATATATTTT
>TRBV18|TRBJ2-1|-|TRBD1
CASSPLPGQGHNEQFF
TGTGCCAGCTCACCGTTACCGGGACAGGGGCACAATGAGCAGTTCTTC
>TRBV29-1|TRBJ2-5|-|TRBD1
CSLLPGTEETQYF
TGCAGCCTTTTGCCGGGGACAGAAGAGACCCAGTACTTC
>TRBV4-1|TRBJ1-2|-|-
CASSQASGDYGYTF
TGCGCCAGCAGCCAAGCTTCAGGGGACTATGGCTACACCTTC
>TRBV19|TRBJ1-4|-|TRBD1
CASTLQGVPNEKLFF
TGTGCCAGTACCTTACAGGGGGTACCTAATGAAAAACTGTTTTTT
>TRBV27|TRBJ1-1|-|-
CASSLEGNTEAFF
TGTGCCAGCAGTTTGGAGGGAAACACTGAAGCTTTCTTT
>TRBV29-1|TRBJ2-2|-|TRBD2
CSIGLAGVTGELFF
TGCAGCATAGGACTAGCGGGAGTTACCGGGGAGCTGTTTTTT
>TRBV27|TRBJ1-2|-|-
CASSFQSPQQFGYTF
TGTGCCAGCAGTTTTCAATCCCCTCAACAATTTGGCTACACCTTC
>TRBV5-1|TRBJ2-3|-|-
CASSLEVGGDTQYF
TGCGCCAGCAGCTTGGAGGTAGGGGGAGATACGCAGTATTTT
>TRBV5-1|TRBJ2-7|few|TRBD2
CASSPGLAGAYEQYF
TGCGCCAGCAGCCCAGGACTAGCGGGGGCCTACGAGCAGTACTTC
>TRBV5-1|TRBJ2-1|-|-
CASSLGPNNEQFF
TGCGCCAGCAGCCTTGGTCCTAACAATGAGCAGTTCTTC
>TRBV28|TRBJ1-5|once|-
CASIPVLNQPQHF
TGTGCCAGCATCCCCGTCCTGAATCAGCCCCAGCATTTT
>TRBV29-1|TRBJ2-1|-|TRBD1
CSANRGTYNEQFF
TGCAGCGCAAACAGGGGTACCTACAATGAGCAGTTCTTC
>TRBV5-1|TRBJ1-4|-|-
CASRALNEKLFF
TGCGCCAGCAGAGCCCTTAATGAAAAACTGTTTTTT
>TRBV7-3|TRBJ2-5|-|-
CASSLNGGETQYF
TGTGCCAGCAGCTTAAATGGAGGGGAGACCCAGTACTTC
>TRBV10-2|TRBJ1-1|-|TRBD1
CASSVPLLWGRQGGRQVTEAFF
TGCGCCAGCAGTGTTCCCCTTTTATGGGGGCGACAGGGGGGTCGGCAAGTGACTGAAGCTTTCTTT
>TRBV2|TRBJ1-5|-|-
CASSGDSNQPQHF
TGTGCCAGCAGTGGGGATAGCAATCAGCCCCAGCATTTT
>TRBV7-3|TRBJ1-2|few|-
CASSPTGIDNYGYTF
TGTGCCAGCAGCCCCACAGGGATCGACAACTATGGCTACACCTTC
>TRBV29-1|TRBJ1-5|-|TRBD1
CSVEYRDRGLNQPQHF
TGCAGCGTTGAGTACCGGGACAGGGGGCTTAATCAGCCCCAGCATTTT
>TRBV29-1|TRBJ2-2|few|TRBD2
CSVEDPGLAGVTGELFF
TGCAGCGTTGAAGATCCAGGACTAGCGGGAGTCACCGGGGAGCTGTTTTTT
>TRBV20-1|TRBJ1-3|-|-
CSASSVSGNTIYF
TGCAGTGCTAGTTCAGTCTCTGGAAACACCATATATTTT
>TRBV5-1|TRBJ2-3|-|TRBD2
CASSFGGSSPDTQYF
TGCGCCAGCAGCTTTGGCGGGAGTAGCCCAGATACGCAGTATTTT
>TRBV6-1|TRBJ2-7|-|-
CASSLLYEQYF
TGTGCCAGCAGTCTACTCTACGAGCAGTACTTC
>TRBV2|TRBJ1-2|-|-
CASSLSNYGYTF
TGTGCCAGCAGTCTCTCCAACTATGGCTACACCTTC
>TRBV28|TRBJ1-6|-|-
CASKGERTNSPLHF
TGTGCCAGCAAGGGCGAGAGAACCAATTCACCCCTCCACTTT
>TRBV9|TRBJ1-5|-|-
CASALGPEGNQPQHF
TGTGCCAGCGCCCTGGGGCCCGAAGGCAATCAGCCCCAGCATTTT
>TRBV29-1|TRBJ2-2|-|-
CSARTVNTGELFF
TGCAGCGCTCGGACAGTCAACACCGGGGAGCTGTTTTTT
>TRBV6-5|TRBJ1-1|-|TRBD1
CASSPHSTGGVEAFF
TGTGCCAGCAGCCCCCATTCGACAGGGGGAGTTGAAGCTTTCTTT
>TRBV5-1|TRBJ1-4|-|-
CASSLDPSNEKLFF
TGCGCCAGCAGCCTTGACCCCTCTAATGAAAAACTGTTTTTT
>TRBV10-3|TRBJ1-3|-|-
CATNSGNTIYF
TGTGCCACAAACTCTGGAAACACCATATATTTT
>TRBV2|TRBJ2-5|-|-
CASNRGIQETQYF
TGTGCCAGCAATCGGGGGATTCAAGAGACCCAGTACTTC
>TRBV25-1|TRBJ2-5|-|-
CASSETGTYEETQYF
TGTGCCAGCAGTGAGACCGGGACATACGAAGAGACCCAGTACTTC
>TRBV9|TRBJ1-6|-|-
CASSVVRGHNSPLHF
TGTGCCAGCAGCGTAGTAAGGGGCCATAATTCACCCCTCCACTTT
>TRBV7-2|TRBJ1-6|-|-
CASSPNLNSPLHF
TGTGCCAGCAGCCCCAATCTCAATTCACCCCTCCACTTT
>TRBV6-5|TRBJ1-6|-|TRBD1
CASSQWTGLTPLHF
TGTGCCAGCAGTCAATGGACAGGGCTTACACCCCTCCACTTT
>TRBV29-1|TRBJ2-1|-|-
CSVLPTVWGQFF
TGCAGCGTTCTACCGACAGTGTGGGGGCAGTTCTTC
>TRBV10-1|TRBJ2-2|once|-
CASSFQGTGELFF
TGCGCCAGCAGCTTCCAGGGGACCGGGGAGCTGTTTTTT
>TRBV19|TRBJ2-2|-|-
CASKVTGFTGELFF
TGTGCCAGTAAAGTAACAGGGTTCACCGGGGAGCTGTTTTTT
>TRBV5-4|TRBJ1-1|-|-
CAGLSGGARNTEAFF
TGTGCCGGGTTGTCTGGAGGGGCAAGGAACACTGAAGCTTTCTTT
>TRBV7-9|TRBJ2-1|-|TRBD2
CASRGTINNEQFF
TGTGCCAGCAGGGGGACTATAAACAATGAGCAGTTCTTC
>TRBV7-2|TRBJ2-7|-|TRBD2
CASSPSLLLAGASEQYF
TGTGCCAGCAGCCCCAGCTTATTATTAGCGGGTGCCAGCGAGCAGTACTTC
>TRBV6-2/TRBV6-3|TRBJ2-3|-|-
CASSYSSSGGTDTQYF
TGTGCCAGCAGTTACTCCTCTTCGGGGGGCACAGATACGCAGTATTTT
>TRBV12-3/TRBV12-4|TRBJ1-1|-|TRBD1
CASWEGQGGSDFF
TGTGCCAGCTGGGAGGGACAGGGTGGGTCTGATTTCTTT
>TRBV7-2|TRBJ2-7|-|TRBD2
CASSLGGGGHSYEQYF
TGTGCCAGCAGCTTAGGAGGCGGGGGGCACTCCTACGAGCAGTACTTC
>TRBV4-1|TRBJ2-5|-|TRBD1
CASSSLLQGGQETQYF
TGCGCCAGCAGCTCTCTCCTACAGGGGGGTCAAGAGACCCAGTACTTC
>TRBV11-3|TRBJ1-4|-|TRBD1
CASSQTGTGQEKLFF
TGTGCCAGCAGCCAAACCGGGACAGGGCAAGAAAAACTGTTTTTT
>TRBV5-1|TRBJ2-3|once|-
CASSSDPLYTQYF
TGCGCCAGCAGCTCGGACCCGCTCTATACGCAGTATTTT